The T cell receptor beta chain under discussion was sequenced for a study of shared T cell receptors in the human thymus. Generated by immunoSEQ multiplex PCR, the TCRdb table keeps only in-frame clones and is missing some. The sample yields roughly 710,000 clones, approximately 85% seen once. Germline CDR1 is SQVTM and CDR2 is ANQGSEA. The CDR3 extends over 12 amino acids. Trimming took off 4 bases at V and 10 bases at J, with 13 bases between the two ends. This clone has a single count. The data also belong to a second study, concerning human thymus T cells. This second study notes: During corrective heart surgery, resections were taken, and the thymus tissue came from them. There were highly overlapping thymic repertoires among unrelated individuals, as related research reported.

Sample: thymocytes. The TCR originated in a girl in the first two years of life with a congenital heart defect. The rearrangement uses TRBV29-1 and TRBJ1-4, with a tentative D call TRBD1 (5 bases). The chain's CDR3 is CSVADSRGKLFF. As DNA, the CDR3 is TGCAGCGTTGCTGATAGTAGGGGAAAACTGTTTTTT.